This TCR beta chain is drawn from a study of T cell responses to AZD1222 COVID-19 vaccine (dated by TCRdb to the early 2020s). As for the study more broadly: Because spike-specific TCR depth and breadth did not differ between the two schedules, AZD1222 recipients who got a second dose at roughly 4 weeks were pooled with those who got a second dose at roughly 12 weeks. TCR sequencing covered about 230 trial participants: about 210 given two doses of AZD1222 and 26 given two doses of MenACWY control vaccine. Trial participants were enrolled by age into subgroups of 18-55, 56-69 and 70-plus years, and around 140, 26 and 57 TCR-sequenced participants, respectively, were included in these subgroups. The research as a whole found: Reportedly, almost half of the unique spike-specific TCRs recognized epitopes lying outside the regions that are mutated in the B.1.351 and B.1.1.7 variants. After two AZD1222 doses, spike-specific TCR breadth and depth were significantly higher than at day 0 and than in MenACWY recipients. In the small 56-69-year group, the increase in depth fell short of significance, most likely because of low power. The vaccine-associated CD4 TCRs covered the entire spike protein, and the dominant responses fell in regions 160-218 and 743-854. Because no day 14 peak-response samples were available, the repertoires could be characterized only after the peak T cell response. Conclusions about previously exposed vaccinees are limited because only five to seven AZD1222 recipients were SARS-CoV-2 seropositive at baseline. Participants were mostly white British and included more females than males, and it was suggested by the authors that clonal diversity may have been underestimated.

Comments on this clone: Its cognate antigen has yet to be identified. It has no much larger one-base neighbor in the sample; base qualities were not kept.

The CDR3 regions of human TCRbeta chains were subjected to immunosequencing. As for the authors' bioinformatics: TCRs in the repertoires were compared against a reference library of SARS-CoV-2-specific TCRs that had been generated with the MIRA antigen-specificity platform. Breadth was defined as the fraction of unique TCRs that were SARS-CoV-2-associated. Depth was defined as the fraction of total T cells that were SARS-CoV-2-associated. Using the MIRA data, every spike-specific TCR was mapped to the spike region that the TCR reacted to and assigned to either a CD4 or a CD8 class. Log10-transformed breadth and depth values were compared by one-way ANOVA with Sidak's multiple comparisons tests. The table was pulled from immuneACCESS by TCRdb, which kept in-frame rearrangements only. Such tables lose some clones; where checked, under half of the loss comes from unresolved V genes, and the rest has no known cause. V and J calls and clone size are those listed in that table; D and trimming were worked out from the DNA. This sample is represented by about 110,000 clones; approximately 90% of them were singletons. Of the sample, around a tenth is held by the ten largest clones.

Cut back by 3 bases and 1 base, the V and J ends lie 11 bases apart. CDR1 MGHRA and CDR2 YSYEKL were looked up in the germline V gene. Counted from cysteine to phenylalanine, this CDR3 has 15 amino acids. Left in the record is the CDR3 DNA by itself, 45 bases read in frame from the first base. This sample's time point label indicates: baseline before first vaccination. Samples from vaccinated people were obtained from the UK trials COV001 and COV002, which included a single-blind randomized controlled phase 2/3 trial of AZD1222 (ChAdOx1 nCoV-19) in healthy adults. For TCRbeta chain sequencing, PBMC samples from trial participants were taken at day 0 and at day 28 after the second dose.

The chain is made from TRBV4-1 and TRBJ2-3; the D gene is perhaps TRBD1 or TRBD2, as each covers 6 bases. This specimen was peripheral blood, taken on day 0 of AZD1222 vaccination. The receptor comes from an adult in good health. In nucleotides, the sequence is TGCGCCAGCAGCCACGAGGGGGGCGGCACAGATACGCAGTATTTT. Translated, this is CASSHEGGGTDTQYF.